This T cell receptor beta chain stems from a study of blood T cell repertoires in COVID-19. On the study more broadly: Specimens from acute and convalescent COVID-19 originated in the United States, Italy and Spain. Nucleic acid was either cDNA or gDNA, and it came from T cells, B-cell-depleted T cells, or PBMCs.

There are a few counts of this clone. As processed by the authors: Using reference gene primer amplification, nucleated cell counts were estimated. The repertoire was sequenced with immunoSEQ multiplex PCR; TCRdb's copy has only in-frame clones and lacks some. The DNA was the basis for D and trimming; V, J and clone size are from that table. The sample shows roughly 230,000 clones, roughly 86% of them seen only once. This CDR3 region has 13 residues. Germline CDR1 WSHSY, CDR2 SAAADI. The V segment lost 5 bases and the J segment 14 bases; nucleotides outside the gene matches: 8. This sequence joins TRBV10-2 and TRBJ2-2; 10 nucleotides line up with TRBD2. The TCR originated in a man aged 45 to 65 with acute or convalescent COVID-19. Material for sequencing was peripheral blood. The CDR3 DNA is TGCGCCAGCAGTCGGGCTAGCGGGAGTTCCCTGTTTTTT. Its translation is CASSRASGSSLFF.